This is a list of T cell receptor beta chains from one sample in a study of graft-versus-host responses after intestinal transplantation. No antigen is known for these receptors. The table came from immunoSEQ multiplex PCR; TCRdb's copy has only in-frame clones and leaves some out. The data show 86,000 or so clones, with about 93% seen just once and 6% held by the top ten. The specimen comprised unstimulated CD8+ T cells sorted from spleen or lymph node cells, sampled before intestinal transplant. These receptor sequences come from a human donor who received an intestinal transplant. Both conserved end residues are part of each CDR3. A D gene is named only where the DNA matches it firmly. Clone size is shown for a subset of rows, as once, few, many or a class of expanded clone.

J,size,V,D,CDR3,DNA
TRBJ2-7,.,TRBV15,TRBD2,CATSAHKGLAASYEQYF,TGTGCCACCAGCGCCCATAAGGGACTAGCGGCCTCCTACGAGCAGTACTTC
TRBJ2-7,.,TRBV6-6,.,CASSYGHEQYF,TGTGCCAGCAGTTACGGACACGAGCAGTACTTC
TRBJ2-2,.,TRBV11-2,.,CASSFASFTGELFF,TGTGCCAGCAGCTTTGCCTCATTTACCGGGGAGCTGTTTTTT
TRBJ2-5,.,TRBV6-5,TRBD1,CASSLGTAQETQYF,TGTGCCAGCAGTTTAGGGACAGCCCAAGAGACCCAGTACTTC
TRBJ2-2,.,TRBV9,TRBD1,CASSAKTGTGWAGELFF,TGTGCCAGCAGCGCGAAAACCGGGACAGGGTGGGCCGGGGAGCTGTTTTTT
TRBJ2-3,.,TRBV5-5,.,CASSTLNTLSTDTQYF,TGTGCCAGCAGCACCCTCAACACCTTAAGCACAGATACGCAGTATTTT
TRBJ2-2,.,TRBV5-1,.,CASSLKGNTGELFF,TGCGCCAGCAGCTTGAAGGGGAACACCGGGGAGCTGTTTTTT
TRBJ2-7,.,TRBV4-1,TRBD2,CASSPSSSGRYEQYF,TGCGCCAGCAGCCCTAGTTCAAGCGGGAGGTACGAGCAGTACTTC
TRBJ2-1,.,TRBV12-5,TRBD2,CASGLVEGLAGDEQFF,TGTGCTAGTGGTTTGGTAGAAGGACTAGCGGGAGATGAGCAGTTCTTC
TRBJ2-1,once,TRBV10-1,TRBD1,CARRGQGQTKSLHNEQFF,TGCGCCAGAAGAGGACAGGGCCAGACTAAATCGCTCCACAATGAGCAGTTCTTC
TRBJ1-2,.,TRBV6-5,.,CATGTGAGNGYTF,TGTGCCACGGGGACGGGGGCTGGAAATGGCTACACCTTC
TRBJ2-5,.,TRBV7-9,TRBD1,CASSLRTGVNQETQYF,TGTGCCAGCAGCTTAAGGACAGGGGTGAACCAAGAGACCCAGTACTTC
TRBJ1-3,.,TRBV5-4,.,CASSLSGAGNIIYF,TGTGCCAGCAGCTTATCCGGGGCTGGAAACATCATATATTTT
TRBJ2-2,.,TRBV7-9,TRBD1,CASSLVWDRDSPNTGELFF,TGTGCCAGCAGCTTAGTTTGGGACAGGGACTCCCCCAACACCGGGGAGCTGTTTTTT
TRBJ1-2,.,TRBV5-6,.,CASSLGGRAVDGYTF,TGTGCCAGCAGCTTGGGTGGCAGGGCCGTAGATGGCTACACCTTC
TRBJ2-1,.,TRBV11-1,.,CASSPDGSEQFF,TGTGCCAGCAGCCCGGACGGAAGTGAGCAGTTCTTC
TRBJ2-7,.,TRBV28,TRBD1,CASSLGTGEYEQYF,TGTGCCAGCAGTTTGGGGACAGGGGAGTACGAGCAGTACTTC
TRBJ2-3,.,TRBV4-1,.,CASSQSSAGYTDTQYF,TGCGCCAGCAGCCAAAGTTCCGCCGGGTACACAGATACGCAGTATTTT
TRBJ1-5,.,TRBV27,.,CASSSGSRGGNQPQHF,TGTGCCAGCAGTTCCGGGAGCAGAGGGGGCAATCAGCCCCAGCATTTT
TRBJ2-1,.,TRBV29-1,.,CSYLLTNNEQFF,TGCAGCTACCTATTAACTAACAATGAGCAGTTCTTC
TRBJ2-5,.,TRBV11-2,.,CASSPTLVETQYF,TGTGCCAGCAGCCCGACATTGGTAGAGACCCAGTACTTC
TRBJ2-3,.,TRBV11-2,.,CASSPNTDTQYF,TGTGCCAGCAGCCCCAACACAGATACGCAGTATTTT
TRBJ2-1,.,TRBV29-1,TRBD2,CSVAGTSGGDNEQFF,TGCAGCGTTGCTGGGACTAGCGGGGGCGACAATGAGCAGTTCTTC
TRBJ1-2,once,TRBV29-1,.,CSVEDVHRVLYGYTF,TGCAGCGTTGAAGATGTCCACAGGGTGCTCTATGGCTACACCTTC
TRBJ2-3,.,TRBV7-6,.,CASSLWWARTDTQYF,TGTGCCAGCAGCTTATGGTGGGCGAGGACAGATACGCAGTATTTT
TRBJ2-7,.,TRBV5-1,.,CASTRDALSYEQYF,TGCGCCAGCACCCGGGACGCCCTATCCTACGAGCAGTACTTC
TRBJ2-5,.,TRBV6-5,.,CASSYSWGVQETQYF,TGTGCCAGCAGTTACTCTTGGGGAGTCCAAGAGACCCAGTACTTC
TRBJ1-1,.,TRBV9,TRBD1,CASSAGQGVNTEAFF,TGTGCCAGCAGCGCGGGACAGGGAGTGAACACTGAAGCTTTCTTT
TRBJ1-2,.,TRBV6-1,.,CASSESWNGYTF,TGTGCCAGCAGTGAGTCTTGGAATGGCTACACCTTC
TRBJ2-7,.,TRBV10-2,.,CASSESYEQYF,TGCGCCAGCAGTGAGTCCTACGAGCAGTACTTC
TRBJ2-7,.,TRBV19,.,CASRGQSSYEQYF,TGTGCCAGCCGCGGACAGAGCTCCTACGAGCAGTACTTC
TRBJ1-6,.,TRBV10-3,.,CAISESGRELIDSPLHF,TGTGCCATCAGTGAGTCAGGCAGGGAGCTCATCGATTCACCCCTCCACTTT
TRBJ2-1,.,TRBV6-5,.,CASSYGRYNEQFF,TGTGCCAGCAGTTACGGCAGGTACAATGAGCAGTTCTTC
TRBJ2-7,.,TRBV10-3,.,CAISARGPYEQYF,TGTGCCATCAGCGCGCGGGGTCCCTACGAGCAGTACTTC
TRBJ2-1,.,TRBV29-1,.,CSVEGNRANEQFF,TGCAGCGTTGAAGGGAATAGAGCAAATGAGCAGTTCTTC
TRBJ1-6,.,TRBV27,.,CASSLVQNNSPLHF,TGTGCCAGCAGTTTAGTACAGAATAATTCACCCCTCCACTTT
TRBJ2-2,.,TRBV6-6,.,CASRPGFPNTGELFF,TGTGCCAGCAGACCAGGGTTCCCGAACACCGGGGAGCTGTTTTTT
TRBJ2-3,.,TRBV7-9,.,CASSLAGLVNTDTQYF,TGTGCCAGCAGCTTAGCGGGGTTAGTGAACACAGATACGCAGTATTTT
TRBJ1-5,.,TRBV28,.,CASSLGSDQPQHF,TGTGCCAGCAGTTTGGGTTCTGATCAGCCCCAGCATTTT
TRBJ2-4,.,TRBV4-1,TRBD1,CASSPPFRTGEENIQYF,TGCGCCAGCAGCCCCCCATTCCGGACAGGCGAGGAAAACATTCAGTACTTC
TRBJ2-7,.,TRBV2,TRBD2,CASSEVFASGRAYEQYF,TGTGCCAGCAGTGAAGTGTTCGCTAGCGGGAGGGCCTACGAGCAGTACTTC
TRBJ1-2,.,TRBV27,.,CASSYGGSNYGYTF,TGTGCCAGCAGTTACGGGGGCAGTAACTATGGCTACACCTTC
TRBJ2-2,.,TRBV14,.,CASSQDRIGELFF,TGTGCCAGCAGCCAAGATAGGATCGGGGAGCTGTTTTTT
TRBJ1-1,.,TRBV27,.,CASRAGNTEAFF,TGTGCCAGCAGGGCCGGGAACACTGAAGCTTTCTTT
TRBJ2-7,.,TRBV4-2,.,CASSQDPVQSSYEQYF,TGTGCCAGCAGCCAAGACCCAGTGCAGAGCTCCTACGAGCAGTACTTC
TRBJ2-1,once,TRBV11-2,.,CASSPWSGAYNEQFF,TGTGCCAGCAGCCCCTGGAGCGGCGCCTACAATGAGCAGTTCTTC
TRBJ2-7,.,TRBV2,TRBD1,CASSDERQGHEQYF,TGTGCCAGCAGTGATGAGAGACAGGGCCACGAGCAGTACTTC
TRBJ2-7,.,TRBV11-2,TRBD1,CASSPDGTAYEQYF,TGTGCCAGCAGCCCTGACGGGACAGCCTACGAGCAGTACTTC
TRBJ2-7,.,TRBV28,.,CASSLLGGLSYEQYF,TGTGCCAGCAGTTTATTGGGGGGCCTCTCCTACGAGCAGTACTTC
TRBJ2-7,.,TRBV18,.,CASSGVTSYEQYF,TGTGCCAGCTCAGGAGTCACCTCCTACGAGCAGTACTTC
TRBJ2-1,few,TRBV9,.,CASSVELGAAEQFF,TGTGCCAGCAGCGTAGAGCTAGGGGCTGCTGAGCAGTTCTTC
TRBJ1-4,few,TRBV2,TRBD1,CASSTGGADEKLFF,TGTGCCAGCAGTACAGGGGGCGCGGATGAAAAACTGTTTTTT
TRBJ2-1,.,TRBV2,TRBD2,CASSVSSSGDYNEQFF,TGTGCCAGCAGTGTCTCCTCCAGCGGGGACTACAATGAGCAGTTCTTC
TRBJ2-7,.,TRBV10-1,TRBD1,CASSPRGHYEQYF,TGCGCCAGCAGCCCAAGGGGGCATTACGAGCAGTACTTC